The rows below give T cell receptor beta chains drawn from one sample of a study of T cell responses to AZD1222 COVID-19 vaccine. Assay: immunoSEQ multiplex PCR; the TCRdb copy retains only in-frame clones and omits some. The table has around 90,000 clones, about 88% seen once. The specimen comprised peripheral blood, sampled on day 0 of AZD1222 vaccination. These receptors originate from an adult in good health. The CDR3 runs from the conserved cysteine through the conserved F or W. Each record gives: clone size, J gene, V gene, D gene, CDR3 DNA, CDR3 protein. D genes are given only for firm matches. Clone size is given for some rows only: seen once, a few or many times, or a class if the clone is expanded.

clone size: .
J gene: TRBJ1-1
V gene: TRBV7-9
D gene: .
CDR3 DNA: TGTGCCAGCAGCTTAGTCCCGGCCCCAACGGGCACTGAAGCTTTCTTT
CDR3 protein: CASSLVPAPTGTEAFF

clone size: .
J gene: TRBJ2-5
V gene: TRBV3-1/TRBV3-2
D gene: TRBD2
CDR3 DNA: TGTGCCAGCAGCCAAGTGATCGGGGGGGCTGGAGAGACCCAGTACTTC
CDR3 protein: CASSQVIGGAGETQYF

clone size: .
J gene: TRBJ2-7
V gene: TRBV19
D gene: .
CDR3 DNA: TGTGCCAGTAGTATAGTGGTAGGGGTCTACGAGCAGTACTTC
CDR3 protein: CASSIVVGVYEQYF

clone size: .
J gene: TRBJ1-5
V gene: TRBV19
D gene: TRBD1
CDR3 DNA: TGTGCCAGTGGGCATACCGGGACAGGGGAAGGTCAGCCCCAGCATTTT
CDR3 protein: CASGHTGTGEGQPQHF

clone size: .
J gene: TRBJ2-1
V gene: TRBV6-5
D gene: .
CDR3 DNA: TGTGCCAGCAGTCCCCGTTCGGGCTCCTACAATGAGCAGTTCTTC
CDR3 protein: CASSPRSGSYNEQFF

clone size: .
J gene: TRBJ1-5
V gene: TRBV28
D gene: .
CDR3 DNA: TGTGCCAGTCAGCAGGGTAATCAGCCCCAGCATTTT
CDR3 protein: CASQQGNQPQHF

clone size: .
J gene: TRBJ2-7
V gene: TRBV7-9
D gene: .
CDR3 DNA: TGTGCCAGCAGCTTGAGGACGGAGAACTACGAGCAGTACTTC
CDR3 protein: CASSLRTENYEQYF

clone size: few
J gene: TRBJ2-7
V gene: TRBV3-1/TRBV3-2
D gene: .
CDR3 DNA: TGTGCCAGCAGCCCCGAGCGGAAGGACAGATACTACGAGCAGTACTTC
CDR3 protein: CASSPERKDRYYEQYF

clone size: .
J gene: TRBJ2-3
V gene: TRBV7-2
D gene: TRBD2
CDR3 DNA: TGTGCCAGCAGCTTAGAGGGACTAGCGGGGGGAACAGATACGCAGTATTTT
CDR3 protein: CASSLEGLAGGTDTQYF

clone size: .
J gene: TRBJ1-2
V gene: TRBV6-5
D gene: TRBD1
CDR3 DNA: TGTGCCAGCAGTCTAACAGGGGTTGGCTACACCTTC
CDR3 protein: CASSLTGVGYTF

clone size: once
J gene: TRBJ2-5
V gene: TRBV27
D gene: TRBD2
CDR3 DNA: TGTGCCAGCAGTAGGGGCTTCGCGGGAGGAGGGGAGACCCAGTACTTC
CDR3 protein: CASSRGFAGGGETQYF

clone size: .
J gene: TRBJ2-1
V gene: TRBV9
D gene: TRBD2
CDR3 DNA: TGTGCCAGCAGCGACGGGACTAGCAGGTACAATGAGCAGTTCTTC
CDR3 protein: CASSDGTSRYNEQFF

clone size: .
J gene: TRBJ2-5
V gene: TRBV15
D gene: .
CDR3 DNA: TGTGCCACCAGCAGAGATCGGTCTTCCCTCGGAGAGACCCAGTACTTC
CDR3 protein: CATSRDRSSLGETQYF

clone size: .
J gene: TRBJ2-3
V gene: TRBV3-1/TRBV3-2
D gene: .
CDR3 DNA: TGTGCCAGCAGCCAAGTTCATACGGGGGCTGAAGATACGCAGTATTTT
CDR3 protein: CASSQVHTGAEDTQYF

clone size: .
J gene: TRBJ2-2
V gene: TRBV7-2
D gene: TRBD2
CDR3 DNA: TGTGCCAGCAGCTTAACTAGCGGAAACACCGGGGAGCTGTTTTTT
CDR3 protein: CASSLTSGNTGELFF

clone size: .
J gene: TRBJ1-3
V gene: TRBV9
D gene: .
CDR3 DNA: TGTGCCAGCAGCTCCCAGGGTTCCTCTGGAAACACCATATATTTT
CDR3 protein: CASSSQGSSGNTIYF

clone size: few
J gene: TRBJ1-1
V gene: TRBV19
D gene: .
CDR3 DNA: TGTGCCAGTAGTATGTGGGGCGTACGAACTGAAGCTTTCTTT
CDR3 protein: CASSMWGVRTEAFF